This T cell receptor beta chain emerged from a study of T cells in Graves' hyperthyroidism and ophthalmopathy. Study-wide results and limits: Most thyroid clonotypes expanded above 0.001 appeared in blood too.

Individuals with ophthalmopathy presented a Clinical Activity Score of at least 3, a NOSPECS grade of at least 4 and a duration under 3 months. Diagnostic decisions used clinical symptoms, serum thyroxine and TRAb, thyroid ultrasound and orbital computed tomography. TCR beta CDR3 regions were amplified from RNA. The HTBI primer set drove a first-round RT-PCR of the TCR CDR3. TCRdb fed the multiplex PCR reads into MiXCR, producing one record per CDR3 protein. Of 300,000 to 400,000 distinct CDR3 sequences in the sample, approximately 15% are singletons; the top ten hold around 20%. With respect to this clonotype: The target antigen is unknown.

Germline V gives CDR1 MNHEY, CDR2 SMNVEV (reference sequence). This CDR3 is built from 13 residues. V was trimmed by 10 bases and J by 3 bases, leaving 16 bases between them. The source is a woman in her 30s with Graves' ophthalmopathy. Material for sequencing was blood. The rearrangement links TRBV27 to TRBJ2-7; a weak D match, TRBD1 (5 bases). The CDR3 DNA reads TGTGCCATCGGTAAAGGACACTACTACGAGCAGTACTTC. It codes for CAIGKGHYYEQYF.